This entry lists 4 T cell receptor beta chains sequenced from one sample in a study of multiple sclerosis patients with progressive multifocal leukoencephalopathy. Time point described: time of PML onset. Produced via immunoSEQ multiplex PCR; TCRdb's table is partial and in-frame only. The top ten hold approximately 3% of the sample, which has roughly 32,000 clones, less than 90% seen once. This sample comprised PBMCs, obtained from a patient treated with natalizumab. These receptor sequences come from a human donor with progressive multifocal leukoencephalopathy.

This rearrangement joins TRBV30 to TRBJ1-1, with a possible D match to TRBD1 (6 bases). Germline V CDR1 and CDR2: GTSNPN, SVGIG (reference sequence). Trimming took 3 bases from V and 0 from J, leaving 11 bases between them. The CDR3 has 14 amino acids. For the CDR3, the DNA is TGTGCCTGGAGCTCACAGGGACTGAACACTGAAGCTTTCTTT. This encodes CAWSSQGLNTEAFF.

V gene TRBV29-1 combines with J gene TRBJ2-3; 10 nucleotides align to TRBD1. CDR1 is SQVTM, CDR2 ANQGSEA, per germline. The CDR3 covers 15 residues. V dropped 4 bases and J dropped 6; count of bases not matched to a gene: 10. As DNA, the CDR3 is TGCAGCGTTGCTCCGGGACAGGGGTCCCATGATACGCAGTATTTT. Its protein is CSVAPGQGSHDTQYF.

J is TRBJ1-5 and V is TRBV5-8; possibly TRBD1 for D (6 bases). The CDR3 length is 14 residues. Germline CDR1 reads SGHTS; CDR2 reads YDEGEE. V was pared by 2 bases and J by 1 base, with 7 bases between. CDR3 coding DNA: TGTGCCAGCAGCTTAGGGGGGAGCAATCAGCCCCAGCATTTT. Its protein product is CASSLGGSNQPQHF.

The chain couples TRBV27 to TRBJ2-3; 10 bases map to TRBD2. This CDR3 has 17 amino acids. Looked up from germline, CDR1 is MNHEY and CDR2 is SMNVEV (reference sequence). V lost 3 bases and J lost 2; bases outside the gene matches: 8. The CDR3 DNA follows: TGTGCCAGCAGTTTCTCACGGACTAGCGGACTCACAGATACGCAGTATTTT. It specifies CASSFSRTSGLTDTQYF.